The sample holds a few counts of the clone carrying this T cell receptor (beta chain). CDR1 is MNHEY, CDR2 SMNVEV, per germline (reference sequence). The CDR3 covers 16 residues. After removal of 7 bases from V and 4 bases from J, the junction contained 13 bases not matched to a gene. The source of the sample is a study of blood T cell repertoires in COVID-19. Overall study context: Acute and convalescent COVID-19 specimens originated in the United States, Italy and Spain. Sample material is recorded as cDNA or gDNA derived from T cells, B-cell-depleted T cells, or PBMCs.

Per the original data handling: Nucleated cell counts were estimated from reference gene primer amplification. Sequencing used immunoSEQ multiplex PCR; TCRdb keeps in-frame clones, though not all of them. Clonal size and the V and J genes are those of that table, whereas D and trimming came from the DNA. The table records about 73,000 clones, roughly 80% of them present only once. The receptor's source is a woman aged 55-70 years with acute or convalescent COVID-19. Sequencing was performed on peripheral blood. The chain joins TRBV27 to TRBJ1-3, with 7 bases identical to TRBD1. The CDR3: CASMGQSHPGGNTIYF. CDR3 in DNA: TGTGCCAGCATGGGACAGTCTCATCCGGGGGGAAACACCATATATTTT.